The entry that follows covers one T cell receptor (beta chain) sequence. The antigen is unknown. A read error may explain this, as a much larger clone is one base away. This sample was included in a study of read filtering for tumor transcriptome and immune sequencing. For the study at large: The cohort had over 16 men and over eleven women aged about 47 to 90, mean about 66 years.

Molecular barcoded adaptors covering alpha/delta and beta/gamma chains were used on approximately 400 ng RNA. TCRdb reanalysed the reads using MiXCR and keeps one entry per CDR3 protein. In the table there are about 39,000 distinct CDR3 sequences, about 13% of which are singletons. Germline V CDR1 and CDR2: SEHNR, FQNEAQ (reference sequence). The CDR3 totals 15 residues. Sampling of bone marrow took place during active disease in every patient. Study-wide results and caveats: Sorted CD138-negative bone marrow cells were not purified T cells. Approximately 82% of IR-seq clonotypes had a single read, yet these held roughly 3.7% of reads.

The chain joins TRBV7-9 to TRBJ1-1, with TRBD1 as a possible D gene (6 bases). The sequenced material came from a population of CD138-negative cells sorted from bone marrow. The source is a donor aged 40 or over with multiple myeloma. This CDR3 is CASSLMGASNTGAFF. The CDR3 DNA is TGTGCCAGCAGCTTAATGGGGGCTTCGAACACTGGAGCTTTCTTT.